A single sample gave rise to the 28 T cell receptor beta chains below, sequenced in a study of OX40 agonist ivuxolimab in advanced cancers. TCRdb keeps only in-frame clones here, not all; method: immunoSEQ multiplex PCR. The repertoire holds about 73,000 clones, with around nine tenths as singletons. The material sequenced was CD4+ or CD8+ T cells sorted from blood, taken in a trial of the OX40 agonist ivuxolimab. The receptors derive from an adult with an advanced solid tumor such as melanoma, head and neck, liver or kidney cancer.

V usage is TRBV10-3 and J usage is TRBJ2-1; TRBD2 matches 8 bases. J was trimmed by 4 bases and V by 6 bases; bases with no gene match: 11. This CDR3 contains 16 residues. From germline, CDR1 is ENHRY and CDR2 SYGVKD. In nucleotides, the CDR3 is TGTGCCATCAGGGGGAGCGGGGGCTTACTTTACAATGAGCAGTTCTTC. Protein product: CAIRGSGGLLYNEQFF.

The V gene is TRBV7-9, the J gene TRBJ2-1; 9 nucleotides agree with TRBD2. This CDR3 comprises 15 residues. Germline loops: CDR1 SEHNR, CDR2 FQNEAQ (reference sequence). V was pared by 1 base and J by 4 bases, with 2 bases of the junction left unmatched. CDR3 amino acids: CASSLVLAGYNEQFF. The CDR3 DNA reads as TGTGCCAGCAGCTTAGTCCTAGCGGGGTACAATGAGCAGTTCTTC.

The V and J genes are TRBV6-4 and TRBJ2-3; D ambiguous. The germline V gene encodes CDR1 MRHNA and CDR2 SNTAGT. The CDR3 consists of 13 residues. V dropped 6 bases and J dropped 2 bases, with 9 bases sitting between them. The CDR3 loop reads CASSLTHTDTQYF. For the CDR3, the DNA is TGTGCCAGCAGCTTAACGCACACAGATACGCAGTATTTT.

The chain couples TRBV14 to TRBJ1-2; 7 nucleotides line up with TRBD1. The junction had 7 bases not matched to a gene; V was cut back by 3 bases and J by 6 bases. The CDR3 runs 14 residues. Germline-derived CDR1 and CDR2 are SGHDN and FVKESK. The CDR3 spells CASSHLTGIDGYTF. The CDR3 DNA reads as TGTGCCAGCAGCCACCTGACAGGGATCGATGGCTACACCTTC.

V is TRBV5-1 and J is TRBJ2-7; no reliable D call. The CDR3 contains 13 residues. Between the trimmed V and J ends, which lost 4 bases and 0 bases, there was a span of 8 bases. Germline-derived CDR1 and CDR2 are SGHRS and YFSETQ. Here the CDR3 reads CASSHDLSYEQYF. Here the CDR3 DNA reads TGCGCCAGCAGCCATGATCTCTCCTACGAGCAGTACTTC.

In this sample, this clone turned up once. The chain uses TRBV28 and TRBJ2-7, with unresolved D. The germline V gene has CDR1 MDHEN and CDR2 SYDVKM. This CDR3 region has 15 residues. V was pared by 2 bases and J by 7 bases, with 18 bases between. The CDR3: CASSLEAGLVGEQYF. CDR3 nucleotide sequence: TGTGCCAGCAGTTTAGAGGCAGGCCTTGTTGGAGAGCAGTACTTC.

This rearrangement joins TRBV5-4 to TRBJ2-1; the D is unclear. Trimming pared 2 bases from V and 5 bases from J, leaving 8 bases between. This CDR3 comprises 13 residues. CDR1 and CDR2 from the germline V gene are SGHNT and YYREEE (reference sequence). The CDR3 loop reads CASSFVPNNEQFF. The DNA for the CDR3 is TGTGCCAGCAGCTTTGTACCGAACAATGAGCAGTTCTTC.

The chain carries TRBV30 and TRBJ1-5; 9 bases fit TRBD1. Losses at the gene ends were 3 bases for V and 3 bases for J; bases not matched to a gene: 6. The CDR3 consists of 15 residues. In germline, CDR1 is GTSNPN, CDR2 SVGIG (reference sequence). CDR3 sequence reads: CAWSSGQGNNQPQHF. The CDR3 DNA follows: TGTGCCTGGAGCAGCGGACAGGGGAACAATCAGCCCCAGCATTTT.

V gene TRBV7-6 combines with J gene TRBJ1-1; TRBD1 is a possible D gene (6 bases). The germline gives CDR1 SGHVS, CDR2 FNYEAQ. This CDR3 has 13 amino acids. Deletions cut 4 bases from V and 4 bases from J, with 10 bases between. In nucleotides, the CDR3 is TGTGCCAGCAGCTCCCAGGGGTCCACTGAAGCTTTCTTT. Amino acid sequence: CASSSQGSTEAFF.

This rearrangement joins TRBV28 to TRBJ1-2; tentative D call: TRBD1 (6 bases). Germline V gene sequence: CDR1 MDHEN, CDR2 SYDVKM. Trimming removed 6 bases at V and 5 bases at J, with 13 bases between. The CDR3 covers 13 residues. The CDR3 spells CASSSGQLYGYTF. CDR3 coding DNA: TGTGCCAGCAGCTCCGGACAGTTATATGGCTACACCTTC.

The chain uses TRBV6-1 and TRBJ1-5; 9 bases line up with TRBD1. Germline V gene sequence: CDR1 MNHNS, CDR2 SASEGT. The V segment lost 4 bases and the J segment 11 bases; nucleotides outside the gene matches: 9. This CDR3 comprises 14 residues. The CDR3 sequence is CASSGQGGLEAQHF. CDR3 DNA: TGTGCCAGCAGTGGACAGGGGGGTTTAGAGGCCCAGCATTTT.

The chain is built from TRBV5-1 and TRBJ2-5; TRBD1 matches 8 bases. The end of the DNA aligns better with TRBJ2-7, so the J call may be wrong. Germline assignment: CDR1 SGHRS and CDR2 YFSETQ. The CDR3 is 14 amino acids. CDR3 residues: CASSTQGDSYEQYF. In DNA, the CDR3 is TGCGCCAGCAGCACACAGGGGGATTCCTACGAGCAGTACTTC.

The rearrangement links TRBV12-5 to TRBJ2-1; 9 bases are a match to TRBD2. The CDR3 covers 16 residues. The V segment lost 4 bases and the J segment 5 bases; nucleotides outside the gene matches: 9. From germline, CDR1 is LGHNT and CDR2 FRNRAP. CDR3 DNA: TGTGCTAGTGGTTCCGCTTTGGCTAGCGGGAACAATGAGCAGTTCTTC. This encodes CASGSALASGNNEQFF.

The V and J genes are TRBV2 and TRBJ2-5; D gene ambiguous. CDR3 length: 14 amino acids. Germline V lookup: CDR1 SNHLY, CDR2 FYNNEI. V lost 8 bases and J lost 4, with 17 bases in between. The CDR3 bases are TGTGCCAGCGCTACCGGTGGATGGGGAGAGACCCAGTACTTC. It is translated as CASATGGWGETQYF.

This chain uses TRBV5-8 with TRBJ2-2; possible D gene TRBD2, 5 bases. The V gene's germline CDR1 is SGHTS and CDR2 YDEGEE. V lost 7 bases, J lost 4 bases, and 20 bases lay in between. There are 16 residues in the CDR3. CDR3 nucleotides: TGTGCCAGCCGCGGGCAAGGGTCAGCTAGCACCGGGGAGCTGTTTTTT. Protein sequence: CASRGQGSASTGELFF.

This chain uses TRBV2 with TRBJ2-3; tentatively, D is TRBD2 (5 bases). The V end was cut by 6 bases, the J end by 4 bases, with 17 bases between. The CDR3 loop spans 15 amino acids. Germline CDR1 SNHLY, CDR2 FYNNEI. CDR3 nucleotides: TGTGCCAGCAGGCGCGGGTCCTCTTCCGCAGATACGCAGTATTTT. Translated, it gives CASRRGSSSADTQYF.

The V call is TRBV7-6, the J call TRBJ2-2; D gene uncertain. V was pared by 3 bases and J by 1 base, with 9 bases between. Germline V gene lookup returns CDR1 SGHVS and CDR2 FNYEAQ. The CDR3 is made up of 15 amino acids. The CDR3, as DNA: TGTGCCAGCAGCTTTCGGCAGGAGAACACCGGGGAGCTGTTTTTT. Its protein product is CASSFRQENTGELFF.

This clone was recorded once. The J gene is TRBJ2-5, the V gene TRBV2; D unclear. CDR1 and CDR2 from the germline V gene are SNHLY and FYNNEI. The CDR3 has 11 residues. The V gene lost 3 bases and the J gene lost 7 bases, with 6 bases spanning the gap. CDR3 nucleotide sequence: TGTGCCAGCAGTGATAAGAGGACCCAGTACTTC. As protein: CASSDKRTQYF.

The DNA for the CDR3 is TGTGCCAGCAGCTCTGACAGAAACACTGAAGCTTTCTTT. Protein: CASSSDRNTEAFF. The rearrangement uses TRBV7-2 and TRBJ1-1; D perhaps matches TRBD1 (5 bases). Germline V gene data show CDR1 as SGHTA and CDR2 as FQGNSA. The CDR3 sequence is 13 residues long. V dropped 4 bases and J dropped 2 bases, with 8 bases sitting between them.

The chain couples TRBV4-1 to TRBJ2-1; 8 nucleotides line up with TRBD2. V gave up 5 bases and J gave up 6 bases; unmatched junction bases: 15. Germline assignment: CDR1 MGHRA and CDR2 YSYEKL. The CDR3 sequence is 17 residues long. CDR3 in amino acids: CASSGGPRAGAFNEQFF. The CDR3 bases are TGCGCCAGCAGCGGAGGCCCAAGAGCGGGGGCCTTCAATGAGCAGTTCTTC.

V usage is TRBV10-3 and J usage is TRBJ1-1; tentative D call: TRBD1 (5 bases). CDR1 and CDR2 from the germline V gene are ENHRY and SYGVKD. V lost 5 bases to trimming and J lost 6 bases, with 10 bases between them. This CDR3 contains 12 residues. The CDR3 bases are TGTGCCATCAGTTTTACAGGCGCTGAAGCTTTCTTT. Its translation: CAISFTGAEAFF.

This chain links TRBV5-1 with TRBJ2-1, with D possibly being TRBD2 (5 bases). The CDR3 has 15 residues. The V gene's germline CDR1 is SGHRS and CDR2 YFSETQ. V was pared by 3 bases and J by 6 bases, with 16 bases between. DNA for the CDR3: TGCGCCAGCAGCTCAGCGGAGATCTTTTCCAATGAGCAGTTCTTC. Protein product: CASSSAEIFSNEQFF.

In this sample, this clone turned up a few times. This sequence joins TRBV6-6 and TRBJ2-1; 7 bases map to TRBD1. Germline V lookup: CDR1 MNHNY, CDR2 SVGAGI (reference sequence). The CDR3 loop spans 16 amino acids. V lost 6 bases, J lost 0 bases, and 8 bases stayed unmatched. The CDR3 loop reads CASRGQKPSSYNEQFF. CDR3 nucleotide sequence: TGTGCCAGCAGGGGACAGAAGCCTAGCTCCTACAATGAGCAGTTCTTC.

This chain connects TRBV7-2 to TRBJ1-1; D gene uncertain. Germline-derived CDR1 and CDR2 are SGHTA and FQGNSA. This CDR3 is built from 11 residues. Trimming cost V 5 bases and J 5 bases, with 6 bases left between them. The CDR3 sequence: CASSRETEAFF. CDR3 nucleotides: TGTGCCAGCAGCCGAGAGACTGAAGCTTTCTTT.

The chain links TRBV2 to TRBJ2-1; D is undetermined. Trimming took 4 bases from V and 8 from J, leaving 12 bases between them. CDR3 size: 13 residues. Germline CDR1 reads SNHLY; CDR2 reads FYNNEI. In DNA, the CDR3 is TGTGCCAGCAGTGGAGATTCTGAGGATGAGCAGTTCTTC. This encodes CASSGDSEDEQFF.

J is TRBJ1-3 and V is TRBV7-8, with TRBD1 as a possible D gene (5 bases). The CDR3 spans 13 residues. Germline V CDR1 and CDR2: SGHVS, FQNEAQ. Trimming stripped 3 bases from V and 3 bases from J, with 6 bases between. The CDR3 nucleotides read TGTGCCAGCAGCTTGACAGATGGAAACACCATATATTTT. It specifies CASSLTDGNTIYF.

The chain recombines TRBV5-1 with TRBJ2-1, with a possible D match to TRBD2 (6 bases). With 0 bases removed from V and 2 bases from J, the gap between germline ends came to 9 bases. Germline V gene sequence: CDR1 SGHRS, CDR2 YFSETQ. The CDR3 spans 15 residues. CDR3 amino acids: CASSLGSSAYNEQFF. The DNA for the CDR3 is TGCGCCAGCAGCTTGGGGTCTAGCGCCTACAATGAGCAGTTCTTC.

This CDR3 reads CASSHDGGRGTDTQYF. The CDR3 DNA sequence: TGTGCCAGCAGCCACGACGGGGGGCGGGGCACAGATACGCAGTATTTT. J is TRBJ2-3 and V is TRBV7-9; D may be TRBD2 (7 bases). CDR3 size: 16 residues. The V end lost 5 bases, the J end lost 1 base, and 16 bases lay between the germline ends. CDR1 is SEHNR, CDR2 FQNEAQ, per germline (reference sequence).